This entry concerns a single T cell receptor beta chain. The antigen is not known. This entry comes from a study of shared clonotypes between healthy human individuals. Study overall: Donors were two women and three men aged 18 to 49. General study points: Collection of samples was limited to blood; tissue repertoires likely differ. The diversity represented, both genetic and in exposure history, was limited by few donors.

As processed by the authors: Junction-only sequences without quality scores were provided by ImmunoSEQ, so filtering was different. Profiled with immunoSEQ multiplex PCR; TCRdb holds only in-frame clones, not every one. The V and J calls and clone size come from that table; D and trimming were worked out from the DNA. The sample shows more than 400,000 clones, around 73% of them seen only once. From germline, CDR1 is LGHNA and CDR2 YSLEER. J gave up 3 bases and V 3 bases, and 9 bases lay outside the gene matches. This CDR3 comprises 17 residues. The sequencing input was PBMCs. The gene calls are TRBV4-3 and TRBJ2-1, with 9 bases identical to TRBD2. This receptor was identified in a woman aged 40 to 50 in good health. Some clones in this sample may be carry-over from other donors' samples. In nucleotides, the CDR3 is TGCGCCAGCAGCCAGGCTATAGCGGGAGCATTCTACAATGAGCAGTTCTTC. Protein sequence: CASSQAIAGAFYNEQFF.